The source of this TCR beta chain is a study of T cell repertoires in cytomegalovirus infection. Study-level background: Recently identified HLA-C-restricted CMV epitopes were used, and well-studied HLA-B-restricted CMV epitopes were used as well. Through public TCR beta signatures, both CMV infection and matching HLA type were indicated. Findings and caveats of the study: What dominated the ex vivo response were HLA-C-restricted CMV-specific TCR beta clonotypes.

The germline V gene encodes CDR1 LNHNV and CDR2 YYDKDF (reference sequence). The CDR3 totals 15 residues. V was clipped by 6 bases and J by 1 base, with 12 bases between them. As concerns this clonotype: The antigen remains unidentified.

One entry per CDR3 protein, called by TCRdb with MiXCR from the reads. The top ten clones hold around 74% of a sample with about 100,000 distinct CDR3 sequences, roughly two fifths of them seen once. The chain combines TRBV15 with TRBJ2-2, with a possible D match to TRBD1 (6 bases). The sequenced sample was CD8+ T cells from cultured PBMCs, obtained from culture after CMV antigen stimulation. This receptor was identified in a human donor in good health (CMV status not recorded). Some clones in this sample may be carry-over from other donors' samples. The DNA for the CDR3 is TGTGCCACCAGACAAAAGGGACAGAACACCGGGGAGCTGTTTTTT. It is translated as CATRQKGQNTGELFF.